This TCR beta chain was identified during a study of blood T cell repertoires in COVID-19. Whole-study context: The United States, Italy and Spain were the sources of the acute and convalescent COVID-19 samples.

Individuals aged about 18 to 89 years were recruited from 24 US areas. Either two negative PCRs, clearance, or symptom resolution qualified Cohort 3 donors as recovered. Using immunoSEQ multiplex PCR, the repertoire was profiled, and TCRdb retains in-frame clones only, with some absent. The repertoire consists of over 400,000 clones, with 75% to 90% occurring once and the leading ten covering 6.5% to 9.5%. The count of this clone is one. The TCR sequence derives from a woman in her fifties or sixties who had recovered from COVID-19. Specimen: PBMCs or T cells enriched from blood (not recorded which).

CDR3 in DNA: TGTGCCAGCTCACCAGTTTATAATGAAAAACTGTTTTTT. This gives the protein CASSPVYNEKLFF. The rearrangement joins TRBV18 to TRBJ1-4, with no clear D. V was trimmed by 2 bases and J by 4 bases, leaving 5 bases between them. CDR1 and CDR2 from the germline V gene are KGHSH and LQKENI. The CDR3 length is 13 residues. Supplemented by reference TRBV18 and TRBJ1-4, the full variable domain reads NAGVMQNPRHLVRRRGQEARLRCSPMKGHSHVYWYRQLPEEGLKFMVYLQKENIIDESGMPKERFSAEFPKEGPSILRIQQVVRGDSAAYFCASSPVYNEKLFFGSGTQLSVL.